Below are 4 T cell receptor beta chains sequenced from a single sample in a study of long-term antiretroviral therapy in people with HIV. Survey-level resolution applied to immunoSEQ assay v3.0. Only in-frame clones appear in the TCRdb table, and some are missing; sequencing was by immunoSEQ multiplex PCR. Of fewer than 40,000 clones listed, less than 85% were seen once; the top ten hold less than 6%. The sample consisted of unsorted PBMCs, taken 3.4 years after starting antiretroviral therapy. The source is a man younger than 40 with HIV.

The chain carries TRBV6-6 and TRBJ2-5; D gene uncertain. The V end lost 5 bases, the J end lost 5 bases, and 12 bases lay between the germline ends. The CDR3 consists of 13 residues. Germline CDR1 reads MNHNY; CDR2 reads SVGAGI (reference sequence). In DNA form, the CDR3 reads TGTGCCAGCAGTCTACATCGGACGGAGACCCAGTACTTC. The encoded protein is CASSLHRTETQYF.

V is TRBV27 and J is TRBJ2-7; no firm D call. The V end was cut by 5 bases, the J end by 6 bases, with 20 bases between. Germline-derived CDR1 and CDR2 are MNHEY and SMNVEV (reference sequence). This CDR3 is built from 15 residues. The CDR3 region is CASSPRGVSYSEQYF. The CDR3, as DNA: TGTGCCAGCAGTCCCCGCGGAGTCTCCTACTCCGAGCAGTACTTC.

This clone has a handful of counts. This chain joins TRBV28 and TRBJ1-5; D gene uncertain. Per germline, CDR1 MDHEN and CDR2 SYDVKM. The V end lost 11 bases, the J end lost 0 bases, and 14 bases lay between the germline ends. The CDR3 is made up of 14 amino acids. For the CDR3, the DNA is TGTGCCGGAGCGGACGGGTATAGCAATCAGCCCCAGCATTTT. It yields the protein CAGADGYSNQPQHF.

V usage is TRBV30 and J usage is TRBJ2-3, with D unclear. CDR1 is GTSNPN and CDR2 is SVGIG in the germline V gene (reference sequence). Deletions cut 7 bases from V and 2 bases from J, with 10 bases between. The CDR3 totals 12 residues. CDR3 sequence reads: CAFGRHTDTQYF. CDR3 DNA sequence: TGTGCCTTTGGACGGCACACAGATACGCAGTATTTT.